This T cell receptor beta chain was retrieved from a study of T cells after yellow fever vaccination. At the level of the study: Fractions containing few cells were prepared with SMART-Seq v4 Ultra Low Input. Findings of the study overall: Repertoires sorted by FACS could include abundant clonotypes that are contaminants from the bulk population.

TCRdb reprocessed the 5' RACE reads with MiXCR, giving one entry per CDR3 protein. The repertoire consists of a few hundred thousand distinct CDR3 sequences, with around 4.9% occurring once and the leading ten covering less than 3.5%. This CDR3 has 15 residues. Trimming took 0 bases from V and 1 from J; bases not matched to a gene: 3. Germline assignment: CDR1 SGHRS and CDR2 YFSETQ. Regarding this clonotype: Its target is not known.

The rearrangement uses TRBV5-1 and TRBJ1-1; 7 positions agree with TRBD1. This TCR was sampled from a man aged 18 to 35 who received the YFV17D yellow fever vaccine. The source was CD4+ T cells sorted from PBMCs, collected on the day of the yellow fever booster vaccination. This chain's CDR3 is CASSLANRGNTEAFF. The DNA of the CDR3 is TGCGCCAGCAGCTTGGCAAACAGGGGGAACACTGAAGCTTTCTTT.